This T cell receptor beta chain was sequenced for a study of OX40 agonist ivuxolimab in advanced cancers. Turning to the study itself: A history of anti-PD-1, anti-PD-L1 or anti-CTLA-4 therapy was acceptable, and 40% to 45% had some.

There are 13 residues in the CDR3. CDR1 is ENHRY and CDR2 is SYGVKD in the germline V gene. V shed 8 bases and J 4 bases; nucleotides not matched to a gene: 2. Blood draws occurred at baseline, cycle 4 day 1, and cycle 7 day 1. Repertoires were generated with immunoSEQ multiplex PCR, while TCRdb's copy carries only in-frame clones and drops some. Of some 60,000 clones in the sample, 91% were seen once. The sequence was collected from an adult with an advanced solid tumor such as melanoma, head and neck, liver or kidney cancer. Material: CD4+ or CD8+ T cells sorted from blood, obtained in a trial of the OX40 agonist ivuxolimab. The V and J genes are TRBV10-3 and TRBJ2-3; TRBD1 matches at 11 bases. In DNA form, the CDR3 reads TGTGCCATCGGACAGGGGGCGGCAGATACGCAGTATTTT. This sequence encodes CAIGQGAADTQYF.